This passage covers 10 T cell receptor beta chains from one sample sequenced in a study of blood T cell repertoires in COVID-19. This table comes from immunoSEQ multiplex PCR, and its TCRdb copy is limited to in-frame clones, with some not included. Seen here are about 240,000 clones, around 83% observed once, and the top ten hold about a tenth. Input material: peripheral blood. The receptors were gathered from a woman between 50 and 59 years old with COVID-19, enrolled during active disease.

V gene TRBV7-2 combines with J gene TRBJ1-5, with 7 bases identical to TRBD1. Germline values: CDR1 SGHTA, CDR2 FQGNSA. V trimming: 2 bases; J trimming: 1 base; junction bases outside the gene matches: 8. This CDR3 contains 17 residues. CDR3 protein: CASSLYRGGRSNQPQHF. The DNA for the CDR3 is TGTGCCAGCAGCTTATACAGGGGCGGTCGAAGCAATCAGCCCCAGCATTTT.

This clone was seen just once. The chain carries TRBV11-2 and TRBJ2-1, with a tentative D call TRBD2 (5 bases). The ends were cut back, 3 bases at V and 2 bases at J, with 8 bases in the middle. Per the germline V gene, CDR1 is SGHAT and CDR2 is FQNNGV. The CDR3 length is 14 residues. The CDR3 loop is CASSFSGTYNEQFF. CDR3 DNA: TGTGCCAGCAGCTTTTCCGGGACCTACAATGAGCAGTTCTTC.

This clone was recorded only once. This chain uses TRBV24-1 with TRBJ2-3, with 9 bases lining up with TRBD1. CDR1 is KGHDR, CDR2 SFDVKD, per germline. This CDR3 is built from 16 residues. V was pared by 9 bases and J by 4 bases, with 13 bases of the junction left unmatched. CDR3 DNA sequence: TGTGCCACCTCCCTGGGCCGGGACAGGGTAGCAGATACGCAGTATTTT. Protein: CATSLGRDRVADTQYF.

This sequence joins TRBV6-5 and TRBJ1-5; no clear D gene. This CDR3 is 14 amino acids long. Per germline, CDR1 MNHEY and CDR2 SVGAGI. V was shortened by 0 bases and J by 1 base, with 4 bases between the two germline ends. The CDR3 region is CASSYSGSNQPQHF. Here the CDR3 DNA reads TGTGCCAGCAGTTACTCCGGGAGCAATCAGCCCCAGCATTTT.

V gene TRBV6-5 combines with J gene TRBJ1-6; D might be TRBD1 (5 bases). The germline V gene encodes CDR1 MNHEY and CDR2 SVGAGI. The CDR3 contains 15 residues. The V end was cut by 2 bases, the J end by 8 bases, with 13 bases between. The CDR3 region is CASSYGWDSDSPLHF. The CDR3 nucleotides are TGTGCCAGCAGTTACGGCTGGGACTCGGATTCACCCCTCCACTTT.

This rearrangement joins TRBV2 to TRBJ1-5; D perhaps matches TRBD1 (5 bases). Between the trimmed V and J ends, which lost 4 bases and 2 bases, there was a span of 21 bases. Germline CDR1 SNHLY, CDR2 FYNNEI. This CDR3 spans 18 amino acids. As DNA, the CDR3 is TGTGCCAGCAGTGTTGGAGGGGTTGGTCTCAGTCGCAATCAGCCCCAGCATTTT. Protein product: CASSVGGVGLSRNQPQHF.

This chain connects TRBV5-1 to TRBJ2-1; D uncertain. Germline CDR1 and CDR2: SGHRS and YFSETQ. With 1 base removed from V and 5 bases from J, the gap between germline ends came to 13 bases. The CDR3 loop spans 15 amino acids. The CDR3 region is CASSLNGYRDNEQFF. In DNA form, the CDR3 reads TGCGCCAGCAGCTTGAACGGCTATCGGGACAATGAGCAGTTCTTC. Drawing the rest from reference TRBV5-1 and TRBJ2-1, the complete variable domain is KAGVTQTPRYLIKTRGQQVTLSCSPISGHRSVSWYQQTPGQGLQFLFEYFSETQRNKGNFPGRFSGRQFSNSRSEMNVSTLELGDSALYLCASSLNGYRDNEQFFGPGTRLTVL.

The chain carries TRBV9 and TRBJ2-2; a weak D match, TRBD1 (5 bases). V was cut by 3 bases and J by 2 bases, with 8 bases left in between. CDR1 and CDR2 from the germline V gene are SGDLS and YYNGEE. The CDR3 has 14 amino acids. CDR3 amino acids: CASSGGPNTGELFF. As DNA, the CDR3 is TGTGCCAGCAGCGGGGGCCCTAACACCGGGGAGCTGTTTTTT.

The chain carries TRBV19 and TRBJ1-1; D call uncertain. The CDR3 is made up of 12 amino acids. Germline CDR1 LNHDA, CDR2 SQIVND (reference sequence). V lost 4 bases and J 5 bases, leaving 8 bases between the germline ends. The CDR3 is CASSSHRTEAFF. CDR3 bases: TGTGCCAGTAGTAGCCACCGGACTGAAGCTTTCTTT.

This sequence joins TRBV19 and TRBJ1-5; D is undetermined. From germline, CDR1 is LNHDA and CDR2 SQIVND (reference sequence). The ends were cut back, 1 base at V and 5 bases at J, with 9 bases in the middle. The CDR3 spans 14 residues. The CDR3 protein is CASSIGRLYQPQHF. As DNA, the CDR3 is TGTGCCAGTAGTATAGGGAGGTTGTATCAGCCCCAGCATTTT.